This TCR beta chain came from a study of PD-1 blockade in classical Hodgkin lymphoma. This CDR3 is 11 amino acids long. Germline lookup yields CDR1 SNHLY and CDR2 FYNNEI. V lost 5 bases and J 5 bases, leaving 7 bases between the germline ends. The time point is: newly diagnosed, previously untreated cHL patient sample. Using magnetic negative selection, the CD4+ T cells were separated out of thawed PBMCs. In this sample, this clone turned up once. Repertoires were generated with immunoSEQ multiplex PCR, while TCRdb's copy carries only in-frame clones and drops some. Of around 15,000 clones listed, about 90% were seen once; the top ten hold 0.51%.

What was sequenced was CD4+ T cells from blood. This clonotype was sampled from a human donor with classical Hodgkin lymphoma. The chain couples TRBV2 to TRBJ2-7; no reliable D call. CDR3 DNA: TGTGCCAGCAGTTACCGGGACGAGCAGTACTTC. As protein: CASSYRDEQYF.